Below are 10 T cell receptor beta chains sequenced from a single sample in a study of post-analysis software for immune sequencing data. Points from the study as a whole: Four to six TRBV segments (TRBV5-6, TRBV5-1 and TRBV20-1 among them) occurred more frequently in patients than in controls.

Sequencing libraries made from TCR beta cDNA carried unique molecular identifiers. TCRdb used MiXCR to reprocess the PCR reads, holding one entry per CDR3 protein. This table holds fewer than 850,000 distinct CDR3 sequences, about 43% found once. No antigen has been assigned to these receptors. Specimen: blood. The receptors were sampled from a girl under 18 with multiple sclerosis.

The CDR3 DNA sequence: TGCAGTGCTAGGACTCCTAACGGAGGTAATGAGCAGTTCTTC. Translated, it gives CSARTPNGGNEQFF. The rearrangement links TRBV20-1 to TRBJ2-1; a weak D match, TRBD2 (5 bases). The germline CDR1 and CDR2 sequences are DFQATT and SNEGSKA (reference sequence). The CDR3 runs to 14 residues. V dropped 3 bases and J dropped 7 bases, with 16 bases sitting between them.

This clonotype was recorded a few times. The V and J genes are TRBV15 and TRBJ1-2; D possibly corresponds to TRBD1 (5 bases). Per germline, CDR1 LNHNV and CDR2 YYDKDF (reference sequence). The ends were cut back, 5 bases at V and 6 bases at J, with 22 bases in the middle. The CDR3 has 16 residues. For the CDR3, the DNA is TGTGCCACCAGCGACCCTTCCTCAGGGAAACCAGATGGCTACACCTTC. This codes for CATSDPSSGKPDGYTF. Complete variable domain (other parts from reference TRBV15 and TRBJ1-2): DAMVIQNPRYQVTQFGKPVTLSCSQTLNHNVMYWYQQKSSQAPKLLFHYYDKDFNNEADTPDNFQSRRPNTSFCFLDIRSPGLGDTAMYLCATSDPSSGKPDGYTFGSGTRLTVV.

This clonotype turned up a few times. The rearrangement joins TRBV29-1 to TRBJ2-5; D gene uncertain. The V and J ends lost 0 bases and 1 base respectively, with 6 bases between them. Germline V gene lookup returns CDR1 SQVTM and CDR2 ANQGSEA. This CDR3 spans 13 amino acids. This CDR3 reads CSVEDRSQETQYF. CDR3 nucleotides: TGCAGCGTTGAAGACAGAAGCCAAGAGACCCAGTACTTC.

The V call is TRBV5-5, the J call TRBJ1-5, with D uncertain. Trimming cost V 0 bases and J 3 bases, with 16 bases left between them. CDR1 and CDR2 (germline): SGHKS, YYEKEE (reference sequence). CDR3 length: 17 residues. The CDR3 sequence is CASSLASGVSPNQPQHF. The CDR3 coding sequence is TGTGCCAGCAGCTTGGCCTCTGGTGTGTCCCCCAATCAGCCCCAGCATTTT.

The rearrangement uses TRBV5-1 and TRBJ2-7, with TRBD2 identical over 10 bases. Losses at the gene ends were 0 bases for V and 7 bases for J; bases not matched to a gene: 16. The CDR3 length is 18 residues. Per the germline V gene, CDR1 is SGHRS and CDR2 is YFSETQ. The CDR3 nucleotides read TGCGCCAGCAGCTTGGAACTAGCGGGGCGGAGCTCCTACAATGAGCAGTACTTC. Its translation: CASSLELAGRSSYNEQYF.

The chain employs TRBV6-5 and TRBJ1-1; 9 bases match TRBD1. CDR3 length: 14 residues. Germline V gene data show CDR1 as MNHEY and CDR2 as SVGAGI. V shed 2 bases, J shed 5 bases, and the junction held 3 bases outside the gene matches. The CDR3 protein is CASSYLTGGTEAFF. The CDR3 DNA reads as TGTGCCAGCAGTTACCTGACAGGGGGGACTGAAGCTTTCTTT.

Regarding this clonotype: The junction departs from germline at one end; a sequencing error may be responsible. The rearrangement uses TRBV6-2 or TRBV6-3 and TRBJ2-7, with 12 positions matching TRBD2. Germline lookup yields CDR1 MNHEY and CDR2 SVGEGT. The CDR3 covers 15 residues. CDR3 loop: CACSPGLAGYDEQYF. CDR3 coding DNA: TGTGCCTGCAGTCCAGGACTAGCGGGATACGACGAGCAGTACTTC.

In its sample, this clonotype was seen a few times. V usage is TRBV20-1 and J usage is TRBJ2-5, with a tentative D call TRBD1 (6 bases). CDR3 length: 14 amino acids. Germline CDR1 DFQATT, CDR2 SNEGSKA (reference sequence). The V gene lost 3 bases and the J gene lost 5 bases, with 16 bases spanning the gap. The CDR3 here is CSARETGRGETQYF. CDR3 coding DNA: TGCAGTGCTAGGGAAACAGGGCGAGGGGAGACCCAGTACTTC.

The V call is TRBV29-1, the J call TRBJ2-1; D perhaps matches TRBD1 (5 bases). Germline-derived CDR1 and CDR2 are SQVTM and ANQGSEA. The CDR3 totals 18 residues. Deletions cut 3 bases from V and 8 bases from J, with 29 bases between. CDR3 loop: CSVDRGIWVSSQGDEQFF. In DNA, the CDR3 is TGCAGCGTTGACCGAGGCATATGGGTCTCTTCCCAGGGCGATGAGCAGTTCTTC.

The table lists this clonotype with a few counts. The CDR3 loop is CASSSGGGGGYEQYF. The CDR3 DNA sequence: TGTGCCAGCAGTTCCGGCGGAGGGGGAGGCTACGAGCAGTACTTC. The V call is TRBV27, the J call TRBJ2-7; either TRBD1 or TRBD2 may supply D (6 bases each). The CDR3 sequence is 15 residues long. Trimming pared 4 bases from V and 3 bases from J, leaving 16 bases between. The V gene's germline CDR1 is MNHEY and CDR2 SMNVEV (reference sequence).